This T cell receptor beta chain originates from a study of read filtering for tumor transcriptome and immune sequencing. Molecular barcoded adaptors covering alpha/delta and beta/gamma chains were used on 400 to 450 ng RNA. TCRdb called the reads again in MiXCR, with one record for every CDR3 protein. This sample has tens of thousands of distinct CDR3 sequences; 12% occur once, and the top ten carry about 14%. This clonotype was seen many times. What it recognizes is unknown. General study results and limits: Without single-read clonotypes, shared clonotype proportions correlated more between IR-seq and RNA-seq. Compared with RNA-seq, IR-seq gave much higher clonotype depth and reliability.

The germline V gene has CDR1 SGHKS and CDR2 YYEKEE (reference sequence). Between the trimmed V and J ends, which lost 3 bases and 2 bases, there was a span of 12 bases. This CDR3 has 15 residues. This chain links TRBV5-5 with TRBJ2-1; D is possibly TRBD1 or TRBD2 (5 bases each). The sequence was collected from a donor aged 40 or over with multiple myeloma. Sequencing input: a population of CD138-negative cells sorted from bone marrow. CDR3 DNA: TGTGCCAGCAGCTCGGGACCGAAAACCTACAATGAGCAGTTCTTC. Protein: CASSSGPKTYNEQFF.